This T cell receptor (beta chain) was recorded in a study of spatial heterogeneity in lung cancer. Study context: There were 65 or so donors, all of them untreated patients with early-stage non-small cell lung cancer.

TCRdb reprocessed the 5' RACE reads with MiXCR, giving one entry per CDR3 protein. The sample has around 110,000 distinct CDR3 sequences; 12% are singletons. The sample's time point: blood at routine non-recurrence follow-up after resection. Unsorted tumor, nontumor lung tissue or cryopreserved PBMC supplied the whole RNA. Per the germline V gene, CDR1 is SNHLY and CDR2 is FYNNEI. V dropped 6 bases and J dropped 7 bases, with 16 bases sitting between them. The CDR3 is 13 amino acids. The sample was PBMCs, taken at follow-up. The chain couples TRBV2 to TRBJ2-7; D may match TRBD1 or TRBD2 (5 bases each). This clonotype originated in a male donor with early-stage non-small cell lung cancer. The CDR3 sequence: CASRVGEMREQYF. The CDR3 nucleotides are TGTGCCAGCAGAGTGGGGGAAATGAGAGAGCAGTACTTC.